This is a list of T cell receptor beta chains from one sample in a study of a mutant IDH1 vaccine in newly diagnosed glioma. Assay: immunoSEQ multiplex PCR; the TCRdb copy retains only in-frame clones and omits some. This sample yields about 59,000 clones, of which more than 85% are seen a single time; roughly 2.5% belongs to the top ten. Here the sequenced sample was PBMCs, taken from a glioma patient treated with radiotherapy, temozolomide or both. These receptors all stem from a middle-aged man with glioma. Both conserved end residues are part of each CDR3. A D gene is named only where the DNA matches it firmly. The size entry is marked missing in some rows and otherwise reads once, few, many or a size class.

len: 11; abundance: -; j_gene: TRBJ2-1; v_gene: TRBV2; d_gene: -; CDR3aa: CASSVGWEQFF; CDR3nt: TGTGCCAGCAGTGTGGGGTGGGAGCAGTTCTTC
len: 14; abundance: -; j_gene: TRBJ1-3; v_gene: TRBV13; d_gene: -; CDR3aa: CASSLRTRGNTIYF; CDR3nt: TGTGCCAGCAGCTTAAGGACGAGAGGAAACACCATATATTTT
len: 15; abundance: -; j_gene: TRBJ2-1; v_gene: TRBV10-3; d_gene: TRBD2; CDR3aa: CAIEGREGTYNEQFF; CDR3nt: TGTGCCATCGAGGGGCGGGAGGGTACCTACAATGAGCAGTTCTTC
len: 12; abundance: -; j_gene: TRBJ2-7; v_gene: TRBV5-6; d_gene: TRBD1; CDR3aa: CASSRQGYEQYF; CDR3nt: TGTGCCAGCAGCCGACAGGGGTACGAGCAGTACTTC
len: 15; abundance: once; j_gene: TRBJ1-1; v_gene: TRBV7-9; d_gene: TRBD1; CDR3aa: CASRRTGGGNTEAFF; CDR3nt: TGTGCCAGCCGAAGGACAGGGGGCGGAAACACTGAAGCTTTCTTT
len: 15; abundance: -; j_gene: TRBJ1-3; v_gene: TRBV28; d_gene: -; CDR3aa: CASSGGGISGNTIYF; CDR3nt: TGTGCCAGCAGTGGGGGGGGGATCTCTGGAAACACCATATATTTT
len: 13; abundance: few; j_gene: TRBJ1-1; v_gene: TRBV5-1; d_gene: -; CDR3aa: CASSFGTEVEAFF; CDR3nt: TGCGCCAGCAGCTTTGGAACGGAGGTTGAAGCTTTCTTT
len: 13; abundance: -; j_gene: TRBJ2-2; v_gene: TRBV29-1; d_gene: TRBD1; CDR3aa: CSVKGANTGELFF; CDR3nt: TGCAGCGTGAAGGGGGCAAACACCGGGGAGCTGTTTTTT
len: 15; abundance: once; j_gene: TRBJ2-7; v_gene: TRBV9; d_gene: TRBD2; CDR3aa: CASSLGGLAGYEQYF; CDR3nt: TGTGCCAGCAGCCTCGGGGGTCTAGCGGGCTACGAGCAGTACTTC
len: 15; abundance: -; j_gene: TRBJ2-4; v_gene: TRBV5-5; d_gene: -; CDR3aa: CASSLVKGSWNIQYF; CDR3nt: TGTGCCAGCAGCTTGGTGAAAGGGTCGTGGAACATTCAGTACTTC
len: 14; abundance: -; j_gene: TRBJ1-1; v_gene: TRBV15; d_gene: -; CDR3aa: CATSRAQFNTEAFF; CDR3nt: TGTGCCACCAGCAGAGCCCAATTTAACACTGAAGCTTTCTTT
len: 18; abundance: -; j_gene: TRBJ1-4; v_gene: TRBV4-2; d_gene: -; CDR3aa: CASSRSIGGDKTNEKLFF; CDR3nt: TGTGCCAGCAGCCGATCCATCGGGGGGGACAAAACTAATGAAAAACTGTTTTTT
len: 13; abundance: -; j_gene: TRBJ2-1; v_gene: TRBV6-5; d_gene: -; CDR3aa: CASSSPPYNEQFF; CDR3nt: TGTGCCAGCAGTTCCCCGCCGTACAATGAGCAGTTCTTC
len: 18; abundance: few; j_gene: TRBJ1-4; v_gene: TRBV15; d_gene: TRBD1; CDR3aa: CATSRAGTGGAQLQKLFF; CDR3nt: TGTGCCACCAGCAGGGCCGGGACAGGGGGCGCCCAACTTCAAAAACTGTTTTTT
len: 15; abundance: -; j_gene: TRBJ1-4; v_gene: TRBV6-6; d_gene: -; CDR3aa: CASRAWDTRNEKLFF; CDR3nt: TGTGCCAGCAGGGCCTGGGACACTCGGAATGAAAAACTGTTTTTT
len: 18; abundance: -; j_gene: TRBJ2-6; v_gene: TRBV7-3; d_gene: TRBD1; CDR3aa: CASSAVGQGGPGANVLTF; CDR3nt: TGTGCCAGCAGCGCCGTGGGACAGGGGGGCCCTGGGGCCAACGTCCTGACTTTC
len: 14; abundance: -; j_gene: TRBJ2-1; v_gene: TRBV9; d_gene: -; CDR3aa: CASSGPGRTYEQFF; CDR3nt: TGTGCCAGCAGCGGACCCGGGCGTACCTATGAGCAGTTCTTC
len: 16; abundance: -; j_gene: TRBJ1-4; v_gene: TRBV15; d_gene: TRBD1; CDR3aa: CATSRDRGQGWEKLFF; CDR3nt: TGTGCCACCAGCAGAGATCGGGGACAGGGATGGGAAAAACTGTTTTTT
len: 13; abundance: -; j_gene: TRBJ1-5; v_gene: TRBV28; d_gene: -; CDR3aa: CASSRGLAQPQHF; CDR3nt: TGTGCCAGCAGCCGGGGGCTAGCGCAGCCCCAGCATTTT
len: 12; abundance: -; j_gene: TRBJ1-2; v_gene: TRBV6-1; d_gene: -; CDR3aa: CASLGTLLDYTF; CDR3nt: TGTGCCAGCTTAGGGACACTTTTGGACTACACCTTC
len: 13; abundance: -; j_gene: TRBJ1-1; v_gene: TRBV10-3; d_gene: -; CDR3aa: CAIRGGGTPEAFF; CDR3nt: TGTGCCATCAGGGGAGGCGGGACCCCTGAAGCTTTCTTT
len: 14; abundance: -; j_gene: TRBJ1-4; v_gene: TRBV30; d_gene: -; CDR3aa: CAWTRGLPNEKLFF; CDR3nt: TGTGCCTGGACGCGGGGGCTCCCTAATGAAAAACTGTTTTTT
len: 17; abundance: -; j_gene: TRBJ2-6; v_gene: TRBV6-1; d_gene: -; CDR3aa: CASSGGQGTWGANVLTF; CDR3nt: TGTGCCAGCAGTGGCGGCCAGGGGACGTGGGGGGCCAACGTCCTGACTTTC
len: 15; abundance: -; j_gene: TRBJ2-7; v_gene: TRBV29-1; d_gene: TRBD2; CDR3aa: CSVKPGLAGAYEQYF; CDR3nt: TGCAGCGTTAAACCGGGACTAGCGGGAGCTTACGAGCAGTACTTC
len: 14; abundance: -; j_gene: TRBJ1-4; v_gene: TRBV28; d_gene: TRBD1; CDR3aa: CASSPGQGGEKLFF; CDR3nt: TGTGCCAGCAGTCCGGGACAGGGGGGTGAAAAACTGTTTTTT
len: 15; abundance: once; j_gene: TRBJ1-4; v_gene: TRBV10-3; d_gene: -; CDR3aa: CAISDGGREGEKLFF; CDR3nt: TGTGCCATCAGTGACGGGGGCAGGGAGGGTGAAAAACTGTTTTTT
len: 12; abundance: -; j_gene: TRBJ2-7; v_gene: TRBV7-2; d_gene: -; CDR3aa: CASSPWDYEQYF; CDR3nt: TGTGCCAGCAGCCCGTGGGATTACGAGCAGTACTTC
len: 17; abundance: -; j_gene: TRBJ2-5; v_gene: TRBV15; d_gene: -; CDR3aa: CATSRGTSRGVNETQYF; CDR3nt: TGTGCCACCAGCAGAGGTACGTCTAGGGGGGTCAACGAGACCCAGTACTTC
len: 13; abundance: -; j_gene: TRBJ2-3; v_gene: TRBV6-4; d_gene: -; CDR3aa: CASSATSTDTQYF; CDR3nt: TGTGCCAGCAGTGCAACTAGCACAGATACGCAGTATTTT
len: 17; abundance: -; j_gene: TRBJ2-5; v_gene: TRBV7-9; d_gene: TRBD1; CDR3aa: CASSAGDRGRGQETQYF; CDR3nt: TGTGCCAGCAGCGCCGGGGACAGGGGGCGAGGACAAGAGACCCAGTACTTC
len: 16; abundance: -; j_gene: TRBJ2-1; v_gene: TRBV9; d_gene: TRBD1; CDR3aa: CASSAPDRGRNNEQFF; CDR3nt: TGTGCCAGCAGCGCCCCCGACAGGGGGCGGAACAATGAGCAGTTCTTC
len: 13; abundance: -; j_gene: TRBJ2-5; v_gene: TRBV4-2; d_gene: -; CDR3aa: CASSQEAVETQYF; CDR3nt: TGTGCCAGCAGCCAAGAAGCCGTGGAGACCCAGTACTTC
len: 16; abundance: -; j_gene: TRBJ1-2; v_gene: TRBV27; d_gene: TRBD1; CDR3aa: CASSGRGRAKEYGYTF; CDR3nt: TGTGCCAGCAGTGGGAGGGGGCGCGCAAAAGAATATGGCTACACCTTC
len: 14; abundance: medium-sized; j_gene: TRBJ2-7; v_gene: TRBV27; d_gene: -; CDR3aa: CASSPTGRAYEQYF; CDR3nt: TGTGCCAGCAGTCCTACAGGACGGGCCTACGAGCAGTACTTC
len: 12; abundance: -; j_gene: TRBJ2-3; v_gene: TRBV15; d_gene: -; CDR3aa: CATARGTDTQYF; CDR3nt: TGTGCCACCGCGAGAGGTACAGATACGCAGTATTTT
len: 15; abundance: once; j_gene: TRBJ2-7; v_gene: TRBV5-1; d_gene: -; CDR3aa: CASSNHQDGNYEQYF; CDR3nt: TGCGCCAGCAGCAATCATCAGGACGGAAATTACGAGCAGTACTTC
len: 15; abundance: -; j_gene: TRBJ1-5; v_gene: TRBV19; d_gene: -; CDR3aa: CASSQGGFSNQPQHF; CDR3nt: TGTGCCAGTAGTCAGGGAGGGTTCAGCAATCAGCCCCAGCATTTT
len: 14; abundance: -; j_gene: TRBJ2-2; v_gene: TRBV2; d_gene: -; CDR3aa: CASSEEAATGELFF; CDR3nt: TGTGCCAGCAGCGAAGAGGCTGCAACCGGGGAGCTGTTTTTT
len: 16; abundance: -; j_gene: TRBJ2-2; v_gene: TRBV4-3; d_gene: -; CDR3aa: CASSQGNWGGTGELFF; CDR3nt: TGCGCCAGCAGCCAAGGGAACTGGGGCGGCACCGGGGAGCTGTTTTTT
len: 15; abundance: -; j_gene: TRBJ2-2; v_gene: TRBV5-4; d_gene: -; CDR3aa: CASFAGRANTGELFF; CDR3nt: TGTGCCAGCTTTGCGGGGCGGGCAAACACCGGGGAGCTGTTTTTT